The source of this T cell receptor beta chain is a study of T cells in Graves' hyperthyroidism and ophthalmopathy. Across the study: Blood from the periphery was taken at initial diagnosis, before any treatment.

Uncontrolled infection, other autoimmune disease, pregnancy or lactation led to exclusion. This clonotype has at least ten counts. The source material, RNA transcripts, was used to amplify TCR beta CDR3 regions. Researchers ran a first-round RT-PCR on the TCR CDR3 using the HTBI primer set. TCRdb re-called the multiplex PCR reads through MiXCR, storing one row per CDR3 protein. The sample has 690,000 or so distinct CDR3 sequences; roughly a sixth are singletons. The sample taken for sequencing was blood. The TCR was taken from a woman between 50 and 59 years old with Graves' hyperthyroidism that later progressed to Graves' ophthalmopathy.

In DNA, the CDR3 is TGTGCCAGTTATTTTGGTGACACTGAAGCTTTCTTT. Protein sequence: CASYFGDTEAFF. The V gene is TRBV7-9, the J gene TRBJ1-1, with unresolved D. Deletions cut 9 bases from V and 3 bases from J, with 11 bases between. CDR1 is SEHNR, CDR2 FQNEAQ, per germline (reference sequence). CDR3 length: 12 amino acids.